Presented here are 17 T cell receptor beta chains from one specimen sequenced in a study of T-cell memory formation after mild COVID-19. Each CDR3 protein is one row after TCRdb ran MiXCR on the 5' RACE reads. Of 430,000 or so distinct CDR3 sequences detected, roughly 23% appear once; the ten largest clones hold around 13%. Sequenced: PBMCs or a T cell subset sorted from them (not recorded which). All receptors derive from an adult woman who had mild COVID-19 (a few samples of this study predate the infection). Cell type and time point are not known.

This chain connects TRBV6-5 to TRBJ1-1; no clear D gene. Germline-derived CDR1 and CDR2 are MNHEY and SVGAGI. CDR3 length equals 17 residues. Trimming took off 10 bases at V and 5 bases at J, with 29 bases between the two ends. The CDR3 sequence is CATSAGSWDPNGTEAFF. The CDR3 DNA sequence: TGTGCCACGTCAGCAGGTAGCTGGGATCCCAACGGGACTGAAGCTTTCTTT.

This clonotype was counted only a few times. This chain joins TRBV15 and TRBJ1-1; D is unresolved. The ends were cut back, 2 bases at V and 2 bases at J, with 15 bases in the middle. CDR1 is LNHNV and CDR2 is YYDKDF in the germline V gene (reference sequence). The CDR3 contains 16 residues. The CDR3 is CATSRNQVGGNTEAFF. CDR3 bases: TGTGCCACCAGCAGAAACCAGGTCGGAGGAAACACTGAAGCTTTCTTT.

This clonotype appeared a few times. This rearrangement joins TRBV5-1 to TRBJ1-1, with a weak D call TRBD1 (5 bases). Germline CDR1 SGHRS, CDR2 YFSETQ. The CDR3 spans 15 residues. V was cut by 1 base and J by 6 bases, with 16 bases left in between. CDR3 protein: CASSLSGRDGAEAFF. DNA for the CDR3: TGCGCCAGCAGCTTGAGCGGCAGGGACGGGGCTGAAGCTTTCTTT.

The chain employs TRBV5-1 and TRBJ1-2; TRBD1 agrees at 9 bases. The CDR3 has 15 residues. Germline lookup yields CDR1 SGHRS and CDR2 YFSETQ. Germline trimming cut 4 bases from V and 5 bases from J; bases unmatched to any gene: 9. The CDR3 nucleotides read TGCGCCAGCAGCACGGACAGGGGAATTGGGTATGGCTACACCTTC. Amino acids: CASSTDRGIGYGYTF. The whole variable domain, filled in from reference TRBV5-1 and TRBJ1-2, reads KAGVTQTPRYLIKTRGQQVTLSCSPISGHRSVSWYQQTPGQGLQFLFEYFSETQRNKGNFPGRFSGRQFSNSRSEMNVSTLELGDSALYLCASSTDRGIGYGYTFGSGTRLTVV.

The chain couples TRBV7-9 to TRBJ1-2; 10 positions agree with TRBD1. V was pared by 4 bases and J by 1 base, with 3 bases of the junction left unmatched. CDR3 length: 15 amino acids. The germline gives CDR1 SEHNR, CDR2 FQNEAQ (reference sequence). As DNA, the CDR3 is TGTGCCAGCAGCTCCGACAGGGGGCTTAACTATGGCTACACCTTC. This encodes CASSSDRGLNYGYTF.

The chain recombines TRBV3-1 with TRBJ2-7, with TRBD1 as a possible D gene (6 bases). Looked up from germline, CDR1 is LGHDT and CDR2 is YNNKEL (reference sequence). This CDR3 contains 12 residues. With 3 bases removed from V and 5 bases from J, the gap between germline ends came to 8 bases. CDR3 nucleotides: TGTGCCAGCAGCCAGACAGGCCACGAGCAGTACTTC. Amino acids: CASSQTGHEQYF.

This clonotype has a handful of counts. The chain joins TRBV12-3 or TRBV12-4 to TRBJ1-4; the D is unclear. CDR3 length: 14 residues. Trimming took 2 bases from V and 5 from J, leaving 9 bases between them. In DNA, the CDR3 is TGTGCCAGCAGTTTAAGGCAGATCAATGAAAAACTGTTTTTT. This gives the protein CASSLRQINEKLFF.

This clonotype was seen a handful of times. The CDR3 is CASSQDSTVYSGANVLTF. CDR3 bases: TGCGCCAGCAGCCAAGATAGTACAGTCTACTCTGGGGCCAACGTCCTGACTTTC. V usage is TRBV4-3 and J usage is TRBJ2-6; D gene ambiguous. This CDR3 contains 18 residues. CDR1 and CDR2 from the germline V gene are LGHNA and YSLEER. Trimming took off 0 bases at V and 0 bases at J, with 12 bases between the two ends.

This clonotype has more than one count but fewer than ten. The V gene is TRBV7-2, the J gene TRBJ2-1, with unresolved D. This CDR3 has 15 residues. V lost 5 bases, J lost 6 bases, and 17 bases lay in between. Germline-derived CDR1 and CDR2 are SGHTA and FQGNSA. CDR3 sequence (DNA): TGTGCCAGCAGCCCTCGGACCCTCCTTAGCAATGAGCAGTTCTTC. Protein product: CASSPRTLLSNEQFF.

In this sample, this clonotype turned up once. V is TRBV6-1 and J is TRBJ2-2, with unresolved D. The CDR3 runs to 15 residues. Germline CDR1 is MNHNS and CDR2 is SASEGT. V was pared by 5 bases and J by 1 base, with 11 bases between. CDR3 DNA: TGTGCCAGCAGTAATATCGGACGGAACACCGGGGAGCTGTTTTTT. Translating it yields CASSNIGRNTGELFF.

This clonotype has a handful of counts. The genes are TRBV6-5 and TRBJ2-7; 7 bases agree with TRBD1. From germline, CDR1 is MNHEY and CDR2 SVGAGI. The CDR3 totals 14 residues. The trim removed 6 bases at V and 6 bases at J, leaving 11 bases unmatched. The CDR3 DNA is TGTGCCAGCAGACGAACGACAGGGCTGGGCGAGCAGTACTTC. Translated, it gives CASRRTTGLGEQYF.

This clonotype was detected ten times or more. This sequence joins TRBV7-2 and TRBJ2-2; D uncertain. The CDR3 has 13 amino acids. The germline V gene encodes CDR1 SGHTA and CDR2 FQGNSA. Trimming cost V 1 base and J 6 bases, with 6 bases left between them. The CDR3 reads CASSLVRSGELFF. The CDR3 DNA sequence: TGTGCCAGCAGCTTAGTACGATCCGGGGAGCTGTTTTTT.

The chain uses TRBV7-8 and TRBJ2-1; 7 bases match TRBD1. The CDR3 covers 15 residues. Trimming at V came to 4 bases and at J to 4 bases, leaving 7 bases not matched to a gene. Germline CDR1 SGHVS, CDR2 FQNEAQ. CDR3 bases: TGTGCCAGCAGCTGGGGGACAGTCAAATACAATGAGCAGTTCTTC. Translation: CASSWGTVKYNEQFF. Full variable domain (missing parts from reference TRBV7-8 and TRBJ2-1): GAGVSQSPRYKVAKRGQDVALRCDPISGHVSLFWYQQALGQGPEFLTYFQNEAQLDKSGLPSDRFFAERPEGSVSTLKIQRTQQEDSAVYLCASSWGTVKYNEQFFGPGTRLTVL.

The rearrangement joins TRBV15 to TRBJ2-1; D may be TRBD1 (5 bases). Trimming removed 6 bases at V and 9 bases at J, with 24 bases between. Germline CDR1 and CDR2: LNHNV and YYDKDF (reference sequence). This CDR3 is 16 amino acids long. As DNA, the CDR3 is TGTGCCACCAGTGGTGGGCTGCGGCAGGGTATAAGTGAGCAGTTCTTC. Translated, it gives CATSGGLRQGISEQFF.

The chain joins TRBV7-9 to TRBJ2-1; D gene uncertain. V lost 2 bases to trimming and J lost 12 bases, with 14 bases between them. The CDR3 sequence is 13 residues long. Germline CDR1 is SEHNR and CDR2 is FQNEAQ (reference sequence). The chain's CDR3 is CASSLKSGMLQFF. Here the CDR3 DNA reads TGTGCCAGCAGCTTAAAGTCTGGGATGTTGCAGTTCTTC.

The rearrangement links TRBV7-2 to TRBJ2-2; D ambiguous. Between the trimmed V and J ends, which lost 7 bases and 0 bases, there was a span of 12 bases. This CDR3 comprises 15 residues. Germline V gene lookup returns CDR1 SGHTA and CDR2 FQGNSA. This chain's CDR3 is CASTFRSPNTGELFF. The CDR3 bases are TGTGCCAGCACCTTTAGATCCCCGAACACCGGGGAGCTGTTTTTT.

The V and J genes are TRBV5-1 and TRBJ2-1; 9 bases map to TRBD1. CDR1 and CDR2 (germline): SGHRS, YFSETQ. The J segment lost 4 bases and the V segment lost 7 bases, leaving 6 bases of the junction unmatched. The CDR3 covers 14 residues. DNA of the CDR3: TGCGCCAGCGCACCGGGACAGGGATACAATGAGCAGTTCTTC. Translated: CASAPGQGYNEQFF.